The entry below describes one TCR beta chain. Its antigen remains unidentified. The PCR made use of 60 Vbeta and 13 Jbeta primers. Method: immunoSEQ multiplex PCR; TCRdb's copy keeps in-frame clones and lacks some. The top ten clones hold 2% to 3% of a sample with approximately 160,000 clones, about 77% of them seen once. The V segment lost 1 base and the J segment 2 bases; nucleotides outside the gene matches: 5. Germline V gene lookup returns CDR1 SGHRS and CDR2 YFSETQ. This CDR3 comprises 15 residues. The data originate from a study of cytomegalovirus exposure and HLA in healthy donors. Study outcomes and limitations: DRB1 showed the most TCR associations and HLA-C the fewest in a later analysis, as rates varied by HLA locus. In a later analysis, TCR beta V- and J-gene trimming showed a link to a missense DCLRE1C variant.

The chain is built from TRBV5-1 and TRBJ2-7; 8 bases agree with TRBD2. This TCR derives from a woman between 35 and 50 years old in good health and CMV-seropositive. The sequencing input was PBMCs. CDR3 in DNA: TGCGCCAGCAGCTTGAATGCGGGAGGAGCCTACGAGCAGTACTTC. It is translated as CASSLNAGGAYEQYF.